A selection of T cell receptor beta chains follows, all from one sample in a study of PD-L1 blockade in urothelial cancer. Assay: immunoSEQ multiplex PCR; the TCRdb copy retains only in-frame clones and omits some. The sample shows about 100,000 clones, roughly nine tenths of them seen only once. The input for sequencing was PBMCs, taken around atezolizumab (anti-PD-L1) treatment. The receptors were sampled from a woman over 75 with urothelial cancer. Both conserved end residues are part of each CDR3. Each record gives: V gene, D gene, clone size, J gene, CDR3 protein, CDR3 DNA. The D gene is left open where the match is weak. Expanded clones are given a class, and other clones once, few, many or no size at all.

>TRBV9|-|-|TRBJ2-6
CASSPRGSGEIFSGANVLTF
TGTGCCAGCAGCCCCCGAGGGTCAGGGGAGATCTTTTCTGGGGCCAACGTCCTGACTTTC
>TRBV2|TRBD2|-|TRBJ2-7
CASSHMGQRRTSGSEQYF
TGTGCCAGCAGTCATATGGGCCAGAGGAGGACTAGCGGGAGCGAGCAGTACTTC
>TRBV5-1|-|-|TRBJ1-1
CASSSPTGAMNTEAFF
TGCGCCAGCAGTTCACCGACAGGAGCCATGAACACTGAAGCTTTCTTT
>TRBV11-2|-|-|TRBJ2-2
CASSLTQTNTGELFF
TGTGCCAGCAGCCTGACACAGACGAACACCGGGGAGCTGTTTTTT
>TRBV2|-|few|TRBJ1-5
CASMGPRNQPQHF
TGTGCCAGCATGGGGCCGCGAAATCAGCCCCAGCATTTT
>TRBV10-3|-|once|TRBJ1-1
CAISDPRRGTNTEAFF
TGTGCCATCAGTGACCCCAGGAGGGGCACCAACACTGAAGCTTTCTTT
>TRBV30|-|-|TRBJ2-1
CAWRGGGPNEQFF
TGTGCCTGGAGAGGGGGAGGGCCAAATGAGCAGTTCTTC
>TRBV6-1|TRBD1|-|TRBJ2-7
CASRGQARYEQYF
TGTGCCAGCCGGGGACAGGCGAGATACGAGCAGTACTTC
>TRBV19|TRBD1|-|TRBJ1-2
CASQNTGVGGYTF
TGTGCCAGCCAAAATACAGGGGTTGGTGGCTACACCTTC
>TRBV25-1|-|-|TRBJ2-3
CASSEDGRTLIYTQYF
TGTGCCAGCAGTGAAGACGGCAGGACTCTCATATATACGCAGTATTTT
>TRBV13|TRBD2|once|TRBJ2-6
CASSLLQSPPSGRSTGANVLTF
TGTGCCAGCAGCTTACTACAATCCCCACCTAGCGGGAGATCGACTGGGGCCAACGTCCTGACTTTC
>TRBV28|TRBD2|-|TRBJ2-2
CASSLTSGTNTGELFF
TGTGCCAGCAGTTTAACTAGCGGCACGAACACCGGGGAGCTGTTTTTT
>TRBV6-4|TRBD1|-|TRBJ1-4
CASSEMGQVGEKLFF
TGTGCCAGCAGTGAAATGGGACAGGTAGGTGAAAAACTGTTTTTT
>TRBV19|TRBD2|-|TRBJ2-7
CASSPTGGRELHEQYF
TGTGCCAGTAGTCCCACCGGGGGGAGGGAACTCCACGAGCAGTACTTC
>TRBV14|-|-|TRBJ2-7
CASSHAIGKGVGRYEQYF
TGTGCCAGCAGCCACGCAATTGGGAAAGGGGTGGGTCGCTACGAGCAGTACTTC
>TRBV5-1|TRBD2|once|TRBJ2-3
CASASGTPTDTQYF
TGCGCCAGCGCCAGCGGGACCCCCACAGATACGCAGTATTTT
>TRBV11-2|TRBD1|-|TRBJ1-4
CASSLDGGGAGEKLFF
TGTGCCAGCAGCTTAGATGGAGGGGGCGCAGGGGAAAAACTGTTTTTT
>TRBV6-5|TRBD2|-|TRBJ2-5
CASSYSLAETQYF
TGTGCCAGCAGTTACTCACTAGCGGAGACCCAGTACTTC